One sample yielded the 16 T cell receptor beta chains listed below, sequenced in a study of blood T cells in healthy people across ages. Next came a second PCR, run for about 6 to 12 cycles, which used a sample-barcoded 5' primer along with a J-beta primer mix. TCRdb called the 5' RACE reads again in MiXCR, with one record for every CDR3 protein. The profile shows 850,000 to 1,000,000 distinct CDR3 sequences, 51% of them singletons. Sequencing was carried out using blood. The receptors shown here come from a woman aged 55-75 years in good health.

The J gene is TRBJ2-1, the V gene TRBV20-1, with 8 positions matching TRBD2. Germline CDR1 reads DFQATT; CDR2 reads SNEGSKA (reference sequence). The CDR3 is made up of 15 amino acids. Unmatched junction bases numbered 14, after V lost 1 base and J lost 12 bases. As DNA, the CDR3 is TGCAGTGCTAGAGGAGGTGGGCGGGGGGCAAGTGGGCAGTTCTTC. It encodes CSARGGGRGASGQFF.

CDR3 loop: CASSSASTGSGVSYNEQFF. As DNA, the CDR3 is TGTGCCAGCAGTTCCGCTTCGACAGGGAGCGGGGTCTCCTACAATGAGCAGTTCTTC. V is TRBV27 and J is TRBJ2-1, with D possibly called TRBD1 or TRBD2 (7 bases each). The germline V gene encodes CDR1 MNHEY and CDR2 SMNVEV (reference sequence). The CDR3 sequence is 19 residues long. V shed 4 bases and J shed 0 bases, with 22 bases lying between them.

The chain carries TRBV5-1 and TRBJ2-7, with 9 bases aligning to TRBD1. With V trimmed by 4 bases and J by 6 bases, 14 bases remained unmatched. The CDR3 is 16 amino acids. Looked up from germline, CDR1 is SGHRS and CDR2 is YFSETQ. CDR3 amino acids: CASSLTLRQGGREQYF. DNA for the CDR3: TGCGCCAGCAGCCTGACCCTACGACAGGGGGGTCGCGAGCAGTACTTC. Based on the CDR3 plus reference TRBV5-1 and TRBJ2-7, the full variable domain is KAGVTQTPRYLIKTRGQQVTLSCSPISGHRSVSWYQQTPGQGLQFLFEYFSETQRNKGNFPGRFSGRQFSNSRSEMNVSTLELGDSALYLCASSLTLRQGGREQYFGPGTRLTVT.

CDR3 DNA: TGTGCCAGCAGTTTTCCCCAGGAGAGGCATGAAGATACGCAGTATTTT. Translated, it gives CASSFPQERHEDTQYF. The chain has TRBV28 and TRBJ2-3; D call uncertain. CDR3 length: 16 residues. With 3 bases removed from V and 5 bases from J, the gap between germline ends came to 18 bases. Per the germline V gene, CDR1 is MDHEN and CDR2 is SYDVKM. The variable domain in full, with the rest retrieved from reference TRBV28 and TRBJ2-3, is DVKVTQSSRYLVKRTGEKVFLECVQDMDHENMFWYRQDPGLGLRLIYFSYDVKMKEKGDIPEGYSVSREKKERFSLILESASTNQTSMYLCASSFPQERHEDTQYFGPGTRLTVL.

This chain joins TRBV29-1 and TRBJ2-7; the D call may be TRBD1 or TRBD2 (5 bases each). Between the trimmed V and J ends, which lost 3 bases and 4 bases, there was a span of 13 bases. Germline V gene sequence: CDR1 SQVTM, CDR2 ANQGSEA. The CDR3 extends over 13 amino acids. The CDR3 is CSVDLRGGYEQYF. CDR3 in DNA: TGCAGCGTTGATTTGAGGGGCGGTTACGAGCAGTACTTC.

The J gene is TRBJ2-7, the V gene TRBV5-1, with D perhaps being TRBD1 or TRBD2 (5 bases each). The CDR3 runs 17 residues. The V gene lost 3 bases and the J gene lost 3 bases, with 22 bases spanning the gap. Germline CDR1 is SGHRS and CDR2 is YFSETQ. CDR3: CASSSGPGPGKGYEQYF. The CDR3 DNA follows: TGCGCCAGCAGCTCGGGACCGGGACCGGGAAAAGGCTACGAGCAGTACTTC. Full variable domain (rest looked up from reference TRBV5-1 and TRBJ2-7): KAGVTQTPRYLIKTRGQQVTLSCSPISGHRSVSWYQQTPGQGLQFLFEYFSETQRNKGNFPGRFSGRQFSNSRSEMNVSTLELGDSALYLCASSSGPGPGKGYEQYFGPGTRLTVT.

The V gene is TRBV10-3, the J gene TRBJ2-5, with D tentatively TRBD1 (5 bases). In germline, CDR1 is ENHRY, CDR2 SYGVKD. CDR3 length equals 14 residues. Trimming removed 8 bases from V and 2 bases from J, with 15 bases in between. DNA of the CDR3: TGTGCCATCGGCCCGTTAGGGGCGCAAGAGACCCAGTACTTC. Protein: CAIGPLGAQETQYF.

CDR3 nucleotide sequence: TGTGCCAGCAGTTTATGGACAGGGAATATTGGCTACACCTTC. Its translation is CASSLWTGNIGYTF. The chain couples TRBV28 to TRBJ1-2; 7 nucleotides agree with TRBD1. With 0 bases clipped from V and 7 bases from J, the junction kept 5 bases outside the gene matches. CDR3 size: 14 residues. CDR1 MDHEN and CDR2 SYDVKM come from the germline V gene.

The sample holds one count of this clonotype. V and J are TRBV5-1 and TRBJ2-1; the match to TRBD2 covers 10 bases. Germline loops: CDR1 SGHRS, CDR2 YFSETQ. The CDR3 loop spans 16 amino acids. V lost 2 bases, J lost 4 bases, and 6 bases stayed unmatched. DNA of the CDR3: TGCGCCAGCAGCTTCCGGGAGCGGGAGGGATACAATGAGCAGTTCTTC. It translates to CASSFREREGYNEQFF.

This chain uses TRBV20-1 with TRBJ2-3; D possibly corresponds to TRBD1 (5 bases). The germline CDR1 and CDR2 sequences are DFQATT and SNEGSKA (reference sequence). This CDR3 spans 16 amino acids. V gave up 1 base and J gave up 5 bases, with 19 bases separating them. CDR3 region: CSARAAPHLRGDTQYF. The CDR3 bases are TGCAGTGCTAGAGCCGCCCCTCACCTAAGGGGAGATACGCAGTATTTT.

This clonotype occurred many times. The CDR3 is CAISPSSGAYQETQYF. The CDR3 nucleotides read TGTGCCATCAGCCCGTCTAGCGGGGCTTACCAAGAGACCCAGTACTTC. The chain is built from TRBV10-3 and TRBJ2-5; 9 bases match TRBD2. The CDR3 is 16 residues long. Germline CDR1 is ENHRY and CDR2 is SYGVKD. With V trimmed by 6 bases and J by 0 bases, 8 bases remained unmatched.

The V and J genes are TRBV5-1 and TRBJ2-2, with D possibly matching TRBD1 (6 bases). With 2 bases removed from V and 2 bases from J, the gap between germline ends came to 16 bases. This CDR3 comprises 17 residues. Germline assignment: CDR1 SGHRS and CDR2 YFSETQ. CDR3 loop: CASSLGADSTNTGELFF. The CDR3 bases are TGCGCCAGCAGCTTAGGGGCGGACAGCACTAACACCGGGGAGCTGTTTTTT.

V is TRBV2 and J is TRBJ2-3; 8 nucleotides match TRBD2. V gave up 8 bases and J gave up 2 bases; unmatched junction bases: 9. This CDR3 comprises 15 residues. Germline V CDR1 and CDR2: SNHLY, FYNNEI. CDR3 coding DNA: TGTGCCAGCCGGGGGGGGCGCTGGATCACAGATACGCAGTATTTT. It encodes CASRGGRWITDTQYF.

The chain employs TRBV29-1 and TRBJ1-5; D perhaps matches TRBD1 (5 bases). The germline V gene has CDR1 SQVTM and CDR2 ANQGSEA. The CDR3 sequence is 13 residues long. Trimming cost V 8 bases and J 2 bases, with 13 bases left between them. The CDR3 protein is CSPGGGGNQPQHF. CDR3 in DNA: TGCAGCCCGGGGGGTGGAGGCAATCAGCCCCAGCATTTT. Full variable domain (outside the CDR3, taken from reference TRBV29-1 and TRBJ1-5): SAVISQKPSRDICQRGTSLTIQCQVDSQVTMMFWYRQQPGQSLTLIATANQGSEATYESGFVIDKFPISRPNLTFSTLTVSNMSPEDSSIYLCSPGGGGNQPQHFGDGTRLSIL.

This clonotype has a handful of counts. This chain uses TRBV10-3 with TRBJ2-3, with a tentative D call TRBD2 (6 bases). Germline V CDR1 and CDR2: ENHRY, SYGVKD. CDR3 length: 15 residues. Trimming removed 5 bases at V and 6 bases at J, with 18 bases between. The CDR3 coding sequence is TGTGCCATCAGTCCACCCGGGGATGGGAGGGATACGCAGTATTTT. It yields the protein CAISPPGDGRDTQYF.

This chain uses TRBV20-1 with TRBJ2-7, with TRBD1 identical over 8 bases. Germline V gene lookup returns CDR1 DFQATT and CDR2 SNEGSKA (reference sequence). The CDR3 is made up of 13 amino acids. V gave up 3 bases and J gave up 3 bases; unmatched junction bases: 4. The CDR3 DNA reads TGCAGTGCTAGGGCTACAGGGGGCTACGAGCAGTACTTC. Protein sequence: CSARATGGYEQYF.